This T cell receptor (beta chain) stems from a study of radiotherapy plus CTLA-4 blockade in lung cancer. This CDR3 region has 16 residues. Losses at the gene ends were 4 bases for V and 7 bases for J; bases not matched to a gene: 11. Per the germline V gene, CDR1 is SGHRS and CDR2 is YFSETQ. The method was immunoSEQ multiplex PCR; TCRdb's version includes in-frame clones alone and lacks a portion of them. The sample lists around 80,000 clones, 70% to 80% occurring once. The clonotype was recovered from a human donor with non-small cell lung cancer whose response to radiotherapy plus ipilimumab could not be evaluated. The rearrangement uses TRBV5-1 and TRBJ1-4; 9 nucleotides align to TRBD1. The sample in question was peripheral blood, obtained from a patient treated with radiotherapy plus ipilimumab. The CDR3 region is CASSPGDRVGGEKLFF. In DNA, the CDR3 is TGCGCCAGCAGCCCGGGGGACAGGGTAGGCGGTGAAAAACTGTTTTTT.